The clone carrying this T cell receptor beta chain was counted a few times. The antigen is unknown. CDR3 length equals 15 residues. Unmatched junction bases numbered 8, after V lost 6 bases and J lost 5 bases. The germline CDR1 and CDR2 sequences are MDHEN and SYDVKM. Barcoded TCR alpha and TCR beta cDNA libraries with UMIs came from 5'RACE using constant-segment primers. TCRdb re-analysed the 5' RACE reads in MiXCR, keeping a single row per CDR3 protein. The sample consists of under 650,000 distinct CDR3 sequences, about 20% of them appearing once. This record belongs to a study of T-cell memory formation after mild COVID-19. For the study at large: TCR clusters were mostly donor specific. Study-wide points: Among CD4+ contracting clones, most were CM and EM, and CD8+ ones EMRA.

Sequencing was done on a sample of PBMCs or a T cell subset sorted from them (not recorded which). This receptor was taken from an adult woman who had mild COVID-19 (a few samples of this study predate the infection). Cell type and time point are not known. The J gene is TRBJ2-1, the V gene TRBV28; 9 nucleotides agree with TRBD2. In DNA, the CDR3 is TGTGCCAGCAGCCCTAGCGGGGTGGGGAACAATGAGCAGTTCTTC. Translating it yields CASSPSGVGNNEQFF.